Here is one T cell receptor (beta chain) with its context. One end of the junction varies from germline; a read error may be responsible. Within the sample, other DNA sequences also encode this same CDR3. The data are from a study of blood T cell repertoires in COVID-19. In the study overall: Donors in the United States, Italy and Spain gave samples during acute or convalescent COVID-19. PBMCs, B-cell-depleted T cells, or T cells were the source of the cDNA or gDNA that made up the material.

Original processing methods: For nucleated cells, counts were estimated from reference gene primer amplification. The data were produced by immunoSEQ multiplex PCR, yet TCRdb's version contains in-frame clones alone and is incomplete. V and J calls and clone size are copied from that table; D and trimming were computed from the DNA. The data hold over 140,000 clones, with over 65% observed a single time. The TCR comes from a woman older than 75 with active or convalescent COVID-19. Sequencing was done on a sample of peripheral blood.

This chain's CDR3 is CAWSVQGTGELFF. CDR3 DNA: TGCGCCTGGAGTGTACAGGGAACCGGGGAGCTGTTTTTT. The chain carries TRBV30 and TRBJ2-2; a possible D gene is TRBD1 (6 bases). Germline V lookup: CDR1 GTSNPN, CDR2 SVGIG (reference sequence). The CDR3 runs to 13 residues.